Presented here are 9 T cell receptor beta chains from one specimen sequenced in a study of T cell repertoires in cytomegalovirus infection. Using its own MiXCR run on the reads, TCRdb lists one record per CDR3 protein. The sample includes roughly 630,000 distinct CDR3 sequences, approximately 24% of them seen just once. The material sequenced was CD8+ T cells from PBMCs. Receptors were obtained from a human donor in good health (CMV status not recorded). Some clones in this sample may be carry-over from other donors' samples.

This clonotype was observed at least ten times. The chain is built from TRBV2 and TRBJ2-1; D may be TRBD1 or TRBD2 (5 bases each). Germline CDR1 and CDR2: SNHLY and FYNNEI. This CDR3 has 16 residues. The V end was cut by 5 bases, the J end by 1 base, with 15 bases between. The CDR3 spells CASSPVGAGSYNEQFF. The DNA for the CDR3 is TGTGCCAGCAGTCCTGTCGGGGCAGGATCCTACAATGAGCAGTTCTTC.

Concerning this clonotype itself: This may stem from a read error, because a much larger clone lies one nucleotide away. The chain links TRBV20-1 to TRBJ2-3; D uncertain. The CDR3 sequence is 15 residues long. Trimming pared 0 bases from V and 0 bases from J, leaving 10 bases between. CDR1 and CDR2 (germline): DFQATT, SNEGSKA (reference sequence). CDR3 residues: CSARESYLSTDTQYF. The CDR3 DNA reads as TGCAGTGCTAGAGAGTCTTACCTTAGCACAGATACGCAGTATTTT.

The chain couples TRBV13 to TRBJ2-7; the D call may be TRBD1 or TRBD2 (5 bases each). The V end was cut by 4 bases, the J end by 5 bases, with 18 bases between. CDR3 size: 15 residues. Germline assignment: CDR1 PRHDT and CDR2 FYEKMQ (reference sequence). The CDR3 sequence is CASSSTGRSRNEQYF. CDR3 coding DNA: TGTGCCAGCAGCTCTACGGGACGCTCAAGGAACGAGCAGTACTTC.

This clonotype was picked up many times. V gene TRBV11-3 combines with J gene TRBJ2-1; TRBD1 is a possible D gene (6 bases). This CDR3 is 13 amino acids long. Germline CDR1 SGHNT, CDR2 YENEEA. V lost 4 bases, J lost 7 bases, and 11 bases lay in between. The CDR3 nucleotides read TGTGCCAGCAGCTATTCCACAGGGAATGAGCAGTTCTTC. This sequence encodes CASSYSTGNEQFF.

Many counts were recorded for this clonotype. The V call is TRBV6-5, the J call TRBJ2-3, with TRBD2 identical over 10 bases. The CDR3 consists of 17 residues. V lost 1 base, J lost 3 bases, and 7 bases stayed unmatched. From germline, CDR1 is MNHEY and CDR2 SVGAGI. The CDR3 DNA follows: TGTGCCAGCAGTTACTTCGGACTAGCGGCCGGGACAGATACGCAGTATTTT. It yields the protein CASSYFGLAAGTDTQYF.

The table lists this clonotype with many counts. The rearrangement joins TRBV7-9 to TRBJ2-5, with D possibly being TRBD1 (6 bases). The CDR3 loop spans 14 amino acids. Germline V gene data show CDR1 as SEHNR and CDR2 as FQNEAQ (reference sequence). Between the trimmed V and J ends, which lost 2 bases and 1 base, there was a span of 8 bases. DNA of the CDR3: TGTGCCAGCAGCTTACAGGGGCGCCAAGAGACCCAGTACTTC. It specifies CASSLQGRQETQYF.

The chain recombines TRBV6-5 with TRBJ1-2; D remains ambiguous. This CDR3 contains 14 residues. Trimming cost V 0 bases and J 4 bases, with 9 bases left between them. From germline, CDR1 is MNHEY and CDR2 SVGAGI. The CDR3 here is CASSYSTGAYGYTF. CDR3 in DNA: TGTGCCAGCAGTTACTCGACGGGCGCCTATGGCTACACCTTC.

The chain employs TRBV19 and TRBJ1-3; D ambiguous. V lost 0 bases, J lost 0 bases, and 6 bases lay in between. CDR1 is LNHDA and CDR2 is SQIVND in the germline V gene (reference sequence). This CDR3 comprises 15 residues. CDR3 in DNA: TGTGCCAGTAGTATAGATGGACTCTCTGGAAACACCATATATTTT. Protein sequence: CASSIDGLSGNTIYF. Using reference TRBV19 and TRBJ1-3 for the parts outside the CDR3, the full variable domain is DGGITQSPKYLFRKEGQNVTLSCEQNLNHDAMYWYRQDPGQGLRLIYYSQIVNDFQKGDIAEGYSVSREKKESFPLTVTSAQKNPTAFYLCASSIDGLSGNTIYFGEGSWLTVV.

This clonotype was observed a few times. The chain has TRBV2 and TRBJ2-1; the match to TRBD2 covers 7 bases. J lost 4 bases, V lost 7 bases, and 4 bases had no gene match. The CDR3 covers 13 residues. Germline CDR1 SNHLY, CDR2 FYNNEI. The CDR3 DNA reads TGTGCCAGCAAACGGGGGGATTACAATGAGCAGTTCTTC. Translated, it gives CASKRGDYNEQFF.